These 6 T cell receptor beta chains share one sample of origin, sequenced in a study of cytomegalovirus exposure and HLA in healthy donors. The PCR made use of 60 Vbeta and 13 Jbeta primers. TCRdb's table, derived via immunoSEQ multiplex PCR, lists solely in-frame clones and lacks some. The repertoire holds more than 150,000 clones, approximately 84% seen once, with roughly 2.4% in the top ten. Sequencing used PBMCs. The receptor set was obtained from a woman aged 18-29 years in good health and CMV-seronegative.

The V call is TRBV5-6, the J call TRBJ2-2; 8 nucleotides match TRBD2. CDR3 length: 15 amino acids. V lost 4 bases, J lost 7 bases, and 9 bases stayed unmatched. Per germline, CDR1 SGHDT and CDR2 YYEEEE. This CDR3 reads CASSPLSGAGGELFF. The DNA for the CDR3 is TGTGCCAGCAGCCCCCTTAGCGGGGCGGGCGGGGAGCTGTTTTTT.

The chain recombines TRBV5-1 with TRBJ1-2, with D tentatively TRBD1 (6 bases). Trimming cost V 4 bases and J 4 bases, with 20 bases left between them. Germline assignment: CDR1 SGHRS and CDR2 YFSETQ. This CDR3 has 16 residues. CDR3 nucleotide sequence: TGCGCCAGCAGCCTAGTCTTTAGAGACAGGATCTATGGCTACACCTTC. Translating gives CASSLVFRDRIYGYTF. Full variable domain (outside the CDR3, taken from reference TRBV5-1 and TRBJ1-2): KAGVTQTPRYLIKTRGQQVTLSCSPISGHRSVSWYQQTPGQGLQFLFEYFSETQRNKGNFPGRFSGRQFSNSRSEMNVSTLELGDSALYLCASSLVFRDRIYGYTFGSGTRLTVV.

The chain has TRBV5-1 and TRBJ2-7, with D possibly TRBD2 on 7 matching bases. Trimming took 3 bases from V and 7 from J, leaving 14 bases between them. Germline assignment: CDR1 SGHRS and CDR2 YFSETQ. The CDR3 runs 13 residues. The CDR3 loop reads CASSWGGPGEQYF. Here the CDR3 DNA reads TGCGCCAGCAGCTGGGGGGGGCCAGGAGAGCAGTACTTC.

This clone was counted a few times. The CDR3 sequence: CASSYGQGNGYTF. The CDR3 DNA reads TGCGCCAGCAGCTATGGACAGGGTAACGGCTACACCTTC. The gene calls are TRBV5-1 and TRBJ1-2; 8 bases map to TRBD1. CDR3 size: 13 residues. Germline CDR1 and CDR2: SGHRS and YFSETQ. J was trimmed by 8 bases and V by 3 bases; bases with no gene match: 6.

The rearrangement uses TRBV7-6 and TRBJ2-7, with D maybe TRBD2 (6 bases). The V end was cut by 6 bases, the J end by 4 bases, with 10 bases between. Per germline, CDR1 SGHVS and CDR2 FNYEAQ. This CDR3 has 12 amino acids. In DNA form, the CDR3 reads TGTGCCAGCAGTGAACGGGGGTACGAGCAGTACTTC. Its protein is CASSERGYEQYF. The full variable domain, rest sourced from reference TRBV7-6 and TRBJ2-7, is GAGVSQSPRYKVTKRGQDVALRCDPISGHVSLYWYRQALGQGPEFLTYFNYEAQQDKSGLPNDRFSAERPEGSISTLTIQRTEQRDSAMYRCASSERGYEQYFGPGTRLTVT.

This rearrangement joins TRBV4-2 to TRBJ2-7; D is undetermined. Germline V gene data show CDR1 as LGHNA and CDR2 as YNFKEQ. This CDR3 region has 17 residues. With 1 base removed from V and 3 bases from J, the gap between germline ends came to 19 bases. The CDR3 sequence is CASSQAQAPNMNYEQYF. The CDR3 region has the DNA TGTGCCAGCAGCCAAGCCCAAGCCCCGAATATGAACTACGAGCAGTACTTC.